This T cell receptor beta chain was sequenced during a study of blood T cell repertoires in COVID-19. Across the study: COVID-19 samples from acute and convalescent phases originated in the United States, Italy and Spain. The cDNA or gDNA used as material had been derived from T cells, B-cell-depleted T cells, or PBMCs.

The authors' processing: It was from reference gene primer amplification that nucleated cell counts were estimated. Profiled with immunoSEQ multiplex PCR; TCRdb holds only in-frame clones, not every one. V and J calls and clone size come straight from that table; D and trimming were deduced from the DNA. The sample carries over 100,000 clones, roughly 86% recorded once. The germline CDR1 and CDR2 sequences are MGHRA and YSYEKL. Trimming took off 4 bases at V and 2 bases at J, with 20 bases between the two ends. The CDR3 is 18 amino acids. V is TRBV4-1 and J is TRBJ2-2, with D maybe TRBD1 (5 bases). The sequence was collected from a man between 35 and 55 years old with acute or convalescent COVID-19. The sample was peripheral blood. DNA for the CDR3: TGCGCCAGCAGCCGCCAATCGCGACAGCCATTAAACACCGGGGAGCTGTTTTTT. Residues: CASSRQSRQPLNTGELFF.